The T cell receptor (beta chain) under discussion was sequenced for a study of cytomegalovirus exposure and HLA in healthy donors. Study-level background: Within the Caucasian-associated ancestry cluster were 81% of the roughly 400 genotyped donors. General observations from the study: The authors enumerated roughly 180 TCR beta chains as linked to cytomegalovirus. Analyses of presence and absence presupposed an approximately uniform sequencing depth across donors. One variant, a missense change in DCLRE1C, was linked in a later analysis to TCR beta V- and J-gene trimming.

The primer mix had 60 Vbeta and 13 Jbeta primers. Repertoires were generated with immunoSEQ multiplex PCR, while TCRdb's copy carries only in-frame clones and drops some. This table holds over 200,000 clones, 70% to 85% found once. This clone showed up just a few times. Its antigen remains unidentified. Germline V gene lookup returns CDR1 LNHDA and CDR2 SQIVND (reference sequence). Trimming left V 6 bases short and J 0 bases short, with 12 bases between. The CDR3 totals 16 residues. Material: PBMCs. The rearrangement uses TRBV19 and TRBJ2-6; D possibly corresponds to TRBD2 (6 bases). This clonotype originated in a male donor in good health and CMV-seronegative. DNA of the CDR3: TGTGCCAGTAGGGCGGGGCTCAGCTCTGGGGCCAACGTCCTGACTTTC. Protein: CASRAGLSSGANVLTF. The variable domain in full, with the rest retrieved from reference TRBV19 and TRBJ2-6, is DGGITQSPKYLFRKEGQNVTLSCEQNLNHDAMYWYRQDPGQGLRLIYYSQIVNDFQKGDIAEGYSVSREKKESFPLTVTSAQKNPTAFYLCASRAGLSSGANVLTFGAGSRLTVL.